The text below deals with one T cell receptor beta chain. What it binds is unknown. This CDR3 region has 14 residues. In germline, CDR1 is LGHNA, CDR2 YNFKEQ. V dropped 6 bases and J dropped 3 bases, with 15 bases sitting between them. The PCR was carried out with 60 Vbeta primers and 13 Jbeta primers. Profiling relied on immunoSEQ multiplex PCR, and the TCRdb table lists in-frame clones only, not all of them. The sample holds 100,000 to 140,000 clones; 73% are singletons and the top ten take 7% to 8%. The data were taken from a study of cytomegalovirus exposure and HLA in healthy donors. Study context: Of the donors genotyped, 300 to 500 in all, 75% to 85% fell in the Caucasian-associated ancestry cluster. Study-wide points: A previous analysis found most TCR beta V segments productive roughly 87% or roughly 30% of the time. Confirmation in vitro established that three CMV-associated chains were specific for CMV antigens. It was reported that TCR beta sequences correctly inferred the HLA-A and HLA-B alleles for most subjects.

The sequenced material came from PBMCs. The rearrangement links TRBV4-2 to TRBJ2-7, with a tentative D call TRBD2 (6 bases). The receptor's source is a man under 40 in good health and CMV-seronegative. The CDR3 sequence: CASREWGESYEQYF. Here the CDR3 DNA reads TGTGCCAGCAGGGAGTGGGGGGAAAGCTACGAGCAGTACTTC.